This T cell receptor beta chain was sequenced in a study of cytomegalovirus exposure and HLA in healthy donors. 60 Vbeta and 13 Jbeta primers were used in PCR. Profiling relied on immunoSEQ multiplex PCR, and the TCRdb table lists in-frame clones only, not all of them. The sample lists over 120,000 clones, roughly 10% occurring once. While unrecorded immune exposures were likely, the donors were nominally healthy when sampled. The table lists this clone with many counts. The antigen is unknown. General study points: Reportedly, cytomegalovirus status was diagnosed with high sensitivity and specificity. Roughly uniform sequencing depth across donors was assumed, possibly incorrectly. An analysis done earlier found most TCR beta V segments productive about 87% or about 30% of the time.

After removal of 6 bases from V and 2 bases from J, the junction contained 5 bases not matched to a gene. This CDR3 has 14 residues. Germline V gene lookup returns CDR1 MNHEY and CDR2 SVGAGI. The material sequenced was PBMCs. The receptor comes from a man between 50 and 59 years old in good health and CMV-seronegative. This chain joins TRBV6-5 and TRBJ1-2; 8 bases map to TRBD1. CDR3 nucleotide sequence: TGTGCCAGCAGAGGACAGGGTAACAACTATGGCTACACCTTC. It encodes CASRGQGNNYGYTF.